The clone carrying this T cell receptor beta chain was recorded only once. Its antigen remains unidentified. A read error may produce the germline difference seen at one junction end. These data come from a study of tumor and adjacent non-tumor tissue in lung cancer. Notes on the study in general: Top 100 clones took a larger repertoire share in normal lung.

Germline V lookup: CDR1 SGHDN, CDR2 FVKESK. The CDR3 contains 15 residues. A modified ARM-PCR protocol with three rounds of nested PCR amplified TCRbeta. TCRdb processed the multiplex PCR reads anew with MiXCR; each CDR3 protein has one entry. The table has approximately 75,000 distinct CDR3 sequences, 77% seen once. This sample's RNA came from whole unsorted tissue. This sequence was found in a woman aged 45-60 years with non-small cell lung cancer. Sequenced material: lung tumor tissue. V is TRBV14 and J is TRBJ2-3; D remains unclear. With the DNA end fitting TRBJ1-5 better, the J assignment may be wrong. The CDR3 sequence is CAISQVGGATDTQHF. In DNA, the CDR3 is TGTGCCATCAGCCAAGTCGGAGGAGCCACAGATACGCAGCATTTT.